Following are 20 T cell receptor beta chains from one sample sequenced in a study of Graves' ophthalmopathy and Graves' hyperthyroidism. RNA transcripts served as template for amplifying TCR beta CDR3 sequences. RT-PCR was first run with HTBI primers, then multiplex PCR in a second round. TCRdb used MiXCR to reprocess the multiplex PCR reads, holding one entry per CDR3 protein. The sample yields hundreds of thousands of distinct CDR3 sequences, under 25% seen once. Sequenced sample: peripheral blood. The receptors come from a woman between 18 and 29 years old with stable Graves' hyperthyroidism.

This clonotype was detected ten times or more. A much larger clone lies a single base off, so this may be a read error. V is TRBV24-1 and J is TRBJ2-2; D may be TRBD2 (6 bases). Germline CDR1 and CDR2: KGHDR and SFDVKD. The CDR3 spans 15 residues. CDR3 coding DNA: TGTGCCACCAGTGATCTTATACTACAAACCGGGGGGCTGTTTTTT. It encodes CATSDLILQTGGLFF.

This clonotype was observed at least ten times. The chain has TRBV28 and TRBJ1-5; possible D gene TRBD1, 6 bases. The CDR3 consists of 14 residues. Between the trimmed V and J ends, which lost 4 bases and 3 bases, there was a span of 10 bases. Germline CDR1 MDHEN, CDR2 SYDVKM. The CDR3: CASSSTGYNQPQHF. The CDR3, as DNA: TGTGCCAGCAGTTCAACAGGGTACAATCAGCCCCAGCATTTT.

This clonotype was counted many times. This chain connects TRBV6-2 or TRBV6-3 to TRBJ2-7; D is perhaps TRBD2 (6 bases). V lost 4 bases, J lost 0 bases, and 16 bases lay in between. The CDR3 is 16 residues long. Per germline, CDR1 MNHEY and CDR2 SVGEGT. The DNA of the CDR3 is TGTGCCAGCAGTTCGGCGCGGGGCGGGGACTCCTACGAGCAGTACTTC. Translation: CASSSARGGDSYEQYF.

The chain combines TRBV30 with TRBJ1-1; tentative D call: TRBD1 (5 bases). This CDR3 is 14 amino acids long. Germline assignment: CDR1 GTSNPN and CDR2 SVGIG (reference sequence). V was cut by 4 bases and J by 5 bases, with 17 bases left in between. The CDR3 region has the DNA TGTGCCTGGAATGAACGCCGCGGGGGAACTGAAGCTTTCTTT. Translation gives CAWNERRGGTEAFF.

Turning to this clonotype: This may come from a read error, since a much larger clone is one base off. The V gene is TRBV12-3 or TRBV12-4, the J gene TRBJ2-7; tentatively, D is TRBD1 or TRBD2 (7 bases each). The CDR3 extends over 16 amino acids. The CDR3 coding sequence is TGTGCCAGCAGCAATCCAGGGGGGGGGCGCTCCTGCGAGCAGTACTTC. Translation gives CASSNPGGGRSCEQYF.

This clonotype was counted between two and nine times. The chain links TRBV6-1 to TRBJ2-3, with TRBD2 matching over 11 bases. The CDR3 is 15 residues long. With 8 bases clipped from V and 0 bases from J, the junction kept 4 bases outside the gene matches. From germline, CDR1 is MNHNS and CDR2 SASEGT. CDR3 DNA sequence: TGTGCCAGCTTCAGACTAGCGGGAAGCACAGATACGCAGTATTTT. Its translation is CASFRLAGSTDTQYF.

As concerns this clonotype: This may stem from a read error, because a much larger clone lies one nucleotide away. The V and J genes are TRBV7-2 and TRBJ1-6; D remains unclear. Trimming removed 5 bases from V and 2 bases from J, with 16 bases in between. The germline V gene encodes CDR1 SGHTA and CDR2 FQGNSA. This CDR3 is 17 amino acids long. The CDR3 loop is CASSLCLQVAYNSPLHF. CDR3 in DNA: TGTGCCAGCAGCCTATGCCTTCAGGTCGCCTATAATTCACCCCTCCACTTT.

This clonotype was recorded many times. The chain uses TRBV27 and TRBJ1-6; the match to TRBD1 covers 7 bases. This CDR3 spans 21 amino acids. Germline V gene sequence: CDR1 MNHEY, CDR2 SMNVEV (reference sequence). The trim removed 5 bases at V and 0 bases at J, leaving 19 bases unmatched. As DNA, the CDR3 is TGTGCCAGCAGTCGCACCTTGGCAGGGGGTCCTTCGAGCTCCTATAATTCACCCCTCCACTTT. Protein sequence: CASSRTLAGGPSSSYNSPLHF.

This clonotype has ten or more counts. The chain recombines TRBV18 with TRBJ2-5; a weak D match, TRBD2 (5 bases). CDR1 and CDR2 from the germline V gene are KGHSH and LQKENI. V was clipped by 8 bases and J by 5 bases, with 12 bases between them. This CDR3 comprises 12 residues. The CDR3 bases are TGTGCCAGCAGTCCCACGGGGGAGACCCAGTACTTC. Translation gives CASSPTGETQYF.

This clonotype is termed medium-sized (0.01 to 0.1%). The rearrangement links TRBV24-1 to TRBJ2-2; D is uncertain. Germline V gene lookup returns CDR1 KGHDR and CDR2 SFDVKD. Trimming took off 3 bases at V and 3 bases at J, with 10 bases between the two ends. The CDR3 runs 15 residues. CDR3 sequence (DNA): TGTGCCACCAGTGATCCCGGACGTGACACCGGGGAGCTGTTTTTT. Its protein is CATSDPGRDTGELFF.

This clonotype was counted many times. The chain joins TRBV6-5 to TRBJ2-7; 7 bases match TRBD1. CDR3 length equals 15 residues. With V trimmed by 5 bases and J by 3 bases, 10 bases remained unmatched. CDR1 is MNHEY and CDR2 is SVGAGI in the germline V gene. This CDR3 reads CASSPQTGSVYEQYF. CDR3 bases: TGTGCCAGCAGTCCCCAGACAGGGTCCGTCTACGAGCAGTACTTC.

In this sample, this clonotype turned up many times. This rearrangement joins TRBV24-1 to TRBJ1-2, with TRBD1 as a possible D gene (6 bases). The CDR3 loop spans 14 amino acids. The V gene's germline CDR1 is KGHDR and CDR2 SFDVKD. Trimming shortened V by 4 bases and J by 4 bases, and 12 bases separated the two germline ends. This CDR3 reads CATSEGGGPYGYTF. CDR3 bases: TGTGCCACCAGTGAAGGAGGGGGGCCCTATGGCTACACCTTC.

This clonotype came up once. A much larger clone differs by one base, so this may be a read error. The chain uses TRBV20-1 and TRBJ1-2; possibly TRBD1 for D (5 bases). Germline CDR1 and CDR2: DFQATT and SNEGSKA (reference sequence). The CDR3 sequence is 11 residues long. The CDR3 coding sequence is TGCTGTGCCCCGACTGGGGCTACGGACACCTTC. Its translation: CCAPTGATDTF.

This clonotype was found a few times. V usage is TRBV7-9 and J usage is TRBJ2-2; 9 bases are shared with TRBD2. The CDR3 has 15 residues. The ends lost 4 bases at V and 2 bases at J; junction bases unmatched: 2. Germline-derived CDR1 and CDR2 are SEHNR and FQNEAQ (reference sequence). CDR3 amino acids: CASSSLAGNTGELFF. Here the CDR3 DNA reads TGTGCCAGCAGCTCACTAGCGGGCAACACCGGGGAGCTGTTTTTT. Supplemented by reference TRBV7-9 and TRBJ2-2, the full variable domain reads DTGVSQNPRHKITKRGQNVTFRCDPISEHNRLYWYRQTLGQGPEFLTYFQNEAQLEKSRLLSDRFSAERPKGSFSTLEIQRTEQGDSAMYLCASSSLAGNTGELFFGEGSRLTVL.

This clonotype was observed many times. The chain combines TRBV27 with TRBJ2-7, with TRBD2 identical over 8 bases. Trimming cost V 6 bases and J 1 base; bases outside gene matches: 8. This CDR3 is built from 15 residues. Germline loops: CDR1 MNHEY, CDR2 SMNVEV (reference sequence). The CDR3 spells CASSKSGTSSYEQYF. The DNA of the CDR3 is TGTGCCAGCAGCAAATCCGGGACTAGTTCCTACGAGCAGTACTTC.

This clonotype has at least ten counts. A clone one base away is much larger, so this may be a read error. This chain links TRBV6-1 with TRBJ2-2; 9 bases are a match to TRBD2. The V gene end was trimmed by 11 bases and the J gene end by 7 bases; junction bases not matched to a gene: 11. CDR1 MNHNS and CDR2 SASEGT come from the germline V gene. This CDR3 region has 14 residues. DNA of the CDR3: TGTGCCGGTAGCGTAGCGGGAGCGAGCGGGGAGCTGTTTTTT. It codes for CAGSVAGASGELFF.

This clonotype was picked up many times. The chain couples TRBV30 to TRBJ2-5; 16 bases are a match to TRBD2. Germline V gene data show CDR1 as GTSNPN and CDR2 as SVGIG (reference sequence). The CDR3 has 18 residues. Germline trimming cut 0 bases from V and 2 bases from J; bases unmatched to any gene: 6. In DNA, the CDR3 is TGTGCCTGGAGTGTCGGGACTAGCGGGAGGGATTATCAAGAGACCCAGTACTTC. As protein: CAWSVGTSGRDYQETQYF. The variable domain in full, with the rest retrieved from reference TRBV30 and TRBJ2-5, is SQTIHQWPATLVQPVGSPLSLECTVEGTSNPNLYWYRQAAGRGLQLLFYSVGIGQISSEVPQNLSASRPQDRQFILSSKKLLLSDSGFYLCAWSVGTSGRDYQETQYFGPGTRLLVL.

The chain uses TRBV6-1 and TRBJ1-5; TRBD1 matches at 9 bases. The CDR3 runs 16 residues. Germline CDR1 reads MNHNS; CDR2 reads SASEGT. Trimming took 4 bases from V and 1 from J; bases not matched to a gene: 5. This CDR3 reads CASSAQGAASNQPQHF. CDR3 bases: TGTGCCAGCAGTGCACAGGGGGCAGCGAGCAATCAGCCCCAGCATTTT.

Ten or more counts support this clonotype. The chain carries TRBV7-8 and TRBJ2-3; 7 nucleotides line up with TRBD2. This CDR3 region has 16 residues. J lost 1 base, V lost 1 base, and 5 bases had no gene match. CDR1 and CDR2 from the germline V gene are SGHVS and FQNEAQ. CDR3 protein: CASSLGRLAGTDTQYF. CDR3 nucleotides: TGTGCCAGCAGCTTAGGCAGGCTAGCGGGCACAGATACGCAGTATTTT.

Many counts were recorded for this clonotype. V gene TRBV19 combines with J gene TRBJ1-6; a weak D match, TRBD1 (6 bases). V lost 6 bases and J 8 bases, leaving 17 bases between the germline ends. The V gene's germline CDR1 is LNHDA and CDR2 SQIVND (reference sequence). This CDR3 has 15 amino acids. CDR3 loop: CASSVGDTAHSPLHF. CDR3 DNA sequence: TGTGCCAGTAGCGTGGGGGACACGGCTCATTCACCCCTCCACTTT.